This TCR beta chain is from a study of CD8 T cells in Susac syndrome. Controls matched for sex and age were healthy donors. TEMRA cells were enriched by FACS, while CD8+ and CD4+ T cells were obtained through a negative isolation that was performed magnetically. The RNA, roughly 0.5 to 1 ug, was put through reverse transcription using random hexamers. TCRdb used MiXCR to reprocess the immunoSEQ multiplex PCR reads, holding one entry per CDR3 protein. The table lists roughly 200,000 distinct CDR3 sequences, roughly 94% of them singletons. V was clipped by 3 bases and J by 0 bases, with 6 bases between them. The CDR3 extends over 13 amino acids. Germline CDR1 is SEHNR and CDR2 is FQNEAQ (reference sequence). This clonotype occurred a few times.

The sequence was obtained from a human donor in good health. V usage is TRBV7-9 and J usage is TRBJ2-7; possible D gene TRBD2, 5 bases. Sequencing was done on a sample of CD4+ T cells from PBMCs. The DNA of the CDR3 is TGTGCCAGCAGCTTTCGGGGCTCCTACGAGCAGTACTTC. Its translation: CASSFRGSYEQYF.